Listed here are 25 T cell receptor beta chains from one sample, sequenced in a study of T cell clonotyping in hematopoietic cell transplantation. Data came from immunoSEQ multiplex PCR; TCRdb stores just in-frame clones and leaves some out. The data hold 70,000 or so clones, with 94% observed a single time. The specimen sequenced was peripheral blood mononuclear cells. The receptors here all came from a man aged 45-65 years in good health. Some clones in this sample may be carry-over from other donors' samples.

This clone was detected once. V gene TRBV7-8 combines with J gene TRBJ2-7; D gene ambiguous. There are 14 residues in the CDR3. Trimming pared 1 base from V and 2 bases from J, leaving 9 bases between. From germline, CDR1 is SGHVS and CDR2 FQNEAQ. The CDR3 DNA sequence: TGTGCCAGCAGCTTAGGCCACCAGACCTACGAGCAGTACTTC. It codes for CASSLGHQTYEQYF.

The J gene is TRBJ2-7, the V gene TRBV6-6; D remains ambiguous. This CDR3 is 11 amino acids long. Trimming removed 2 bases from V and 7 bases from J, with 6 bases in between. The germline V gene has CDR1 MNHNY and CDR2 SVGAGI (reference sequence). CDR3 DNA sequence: TGTGCCAGCAGTTACGAGGCAGAGCAGTACTTC. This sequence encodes CASSYEAEQYF.

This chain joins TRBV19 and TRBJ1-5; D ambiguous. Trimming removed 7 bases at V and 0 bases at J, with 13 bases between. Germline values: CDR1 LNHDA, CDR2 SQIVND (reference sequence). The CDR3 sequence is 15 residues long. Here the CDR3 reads CASIPGRDSNQPQHF. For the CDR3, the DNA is TGTGCCAGTATACCAGGACGCGATAGCAATCAGCCCCAGCATTTT.

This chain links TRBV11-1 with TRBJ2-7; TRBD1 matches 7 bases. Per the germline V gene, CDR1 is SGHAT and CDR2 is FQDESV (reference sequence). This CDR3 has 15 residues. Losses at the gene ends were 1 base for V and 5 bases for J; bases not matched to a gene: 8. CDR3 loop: CASSLGPRQGDEQYF. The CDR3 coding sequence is TGTGCCAGCAGCTTAGGACCTCGACAGGGAGACGAGCAGTACTTC.

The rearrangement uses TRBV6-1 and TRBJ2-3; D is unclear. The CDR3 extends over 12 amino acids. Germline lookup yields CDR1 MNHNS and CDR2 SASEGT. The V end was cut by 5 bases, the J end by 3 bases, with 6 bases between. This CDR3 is CASSIWTDTQYF. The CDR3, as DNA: TGTGCCAGCAGTATATGGACAGATACGCAGTATTTT.

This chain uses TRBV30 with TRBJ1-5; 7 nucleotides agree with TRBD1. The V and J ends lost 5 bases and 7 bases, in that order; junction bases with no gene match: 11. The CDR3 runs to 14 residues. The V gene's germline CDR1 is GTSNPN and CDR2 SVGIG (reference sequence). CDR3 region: CAWGDREVGQPQHF. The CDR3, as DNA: TGTGCCTGGGGTGACAGGGAGGTAGGACAGCCCCAGCATTTT. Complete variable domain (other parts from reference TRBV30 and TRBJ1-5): SQTIHQWPATLVQPVGSPLSLECTVEGTSNPNLYWYRQAAGRGLQLLFYSVGIGQISSEVPQNLSASRPQDRQFILSSKKLLLSDSGFYLCAWGDREVGQPQHFGDGTRLSIL.

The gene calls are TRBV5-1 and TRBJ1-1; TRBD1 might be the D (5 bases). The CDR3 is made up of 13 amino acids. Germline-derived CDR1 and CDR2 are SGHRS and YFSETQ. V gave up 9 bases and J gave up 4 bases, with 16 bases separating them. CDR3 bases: TGCGCCACATCCATCAGGGAGTCCACTGAAGCTTTCTTT. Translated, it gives CATSIRESTEAFF. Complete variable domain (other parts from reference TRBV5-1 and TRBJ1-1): KAGVTQTPRYLIKTRGQQVTLSCSPISGHRSVSWYQQTPGQGLQFLFEYFSETQRNKGNFPGRFSGRQFSNSRSEMNVSTLELGDSALYLCATSIRESTEAFFGQGTRLTVV.

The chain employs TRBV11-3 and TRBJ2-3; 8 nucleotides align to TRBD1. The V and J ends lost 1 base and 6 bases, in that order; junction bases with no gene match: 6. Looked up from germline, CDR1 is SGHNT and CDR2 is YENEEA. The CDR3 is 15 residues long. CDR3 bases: TGTGCCAGCAGCTTAGGCCAGGGGGCGTCGGATACGCAGTATTTT. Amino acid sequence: CASSLGQGASDTQYF.

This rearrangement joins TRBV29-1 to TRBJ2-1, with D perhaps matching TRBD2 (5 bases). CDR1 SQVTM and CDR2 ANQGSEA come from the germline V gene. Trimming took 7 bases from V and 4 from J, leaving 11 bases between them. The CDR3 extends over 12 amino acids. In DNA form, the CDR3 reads TGCAGCGGACTCGGGGAATACAATGAGCAGTTCTTC. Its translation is CSGLGEYNEQFF.

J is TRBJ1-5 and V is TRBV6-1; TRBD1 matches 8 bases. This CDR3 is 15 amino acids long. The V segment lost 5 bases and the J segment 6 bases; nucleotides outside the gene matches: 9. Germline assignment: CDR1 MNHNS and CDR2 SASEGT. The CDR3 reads CASSPYLRGRQPQHF. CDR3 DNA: TGTGCCAGCAGTCCTTACCTCAGGGGGCGTCAGCCCCAGCATTTT.

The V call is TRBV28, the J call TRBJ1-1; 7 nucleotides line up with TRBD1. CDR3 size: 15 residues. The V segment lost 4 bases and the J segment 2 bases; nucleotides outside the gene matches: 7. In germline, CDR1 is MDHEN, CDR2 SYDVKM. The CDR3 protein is CASSSAGTANTEAFF. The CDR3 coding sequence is TGTGCCAGCAGTTCCGCCGGGACAGCCAACACTGAAGCTTTCTTT.

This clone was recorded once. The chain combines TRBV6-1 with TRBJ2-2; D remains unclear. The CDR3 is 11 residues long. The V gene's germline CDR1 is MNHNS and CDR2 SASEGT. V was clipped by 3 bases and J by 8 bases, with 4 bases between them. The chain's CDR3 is CASSDLGELFF. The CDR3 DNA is TGTGCCAGCAGTGATTTGGGGGAGCTGTTTTTT.

The CDR3 DNA reads TGTGCCAGCAGTGAAGCGGCCTACCTTCCGACAGCCAGCCAGGGGAACACTGAAGCTTTCTTT. This gives the protein CASSEAAYLPTASQGNTEAFF. The V call is TRBV6-1, the J call TRBJ1-1; weak D call: TRBD1 (5 bases). V was shortened by 0 bases and J by 1 base, with 27 bases between the two germline ends. The germline CDR1 and CDR2 sequences are MNHNS and SASEGT. This CDR3 region has 21 residues.

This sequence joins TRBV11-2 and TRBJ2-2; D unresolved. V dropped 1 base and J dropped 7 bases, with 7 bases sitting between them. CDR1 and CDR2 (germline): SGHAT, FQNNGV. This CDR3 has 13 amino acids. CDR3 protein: CASSLGANGELFF. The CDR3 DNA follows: TGTGCCAGCAGCTTAGGGGCGAACGGGGAGCTGTTTTTT.

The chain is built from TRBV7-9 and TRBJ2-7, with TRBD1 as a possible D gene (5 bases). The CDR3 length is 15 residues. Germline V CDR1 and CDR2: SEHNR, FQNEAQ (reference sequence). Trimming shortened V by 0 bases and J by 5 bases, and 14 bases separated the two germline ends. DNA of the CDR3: TGTGCCAGCAGCTTAGCAAGGGGTCTTCTCGACGAGCAGTACTTC. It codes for CASSLARGLLDEQYF.

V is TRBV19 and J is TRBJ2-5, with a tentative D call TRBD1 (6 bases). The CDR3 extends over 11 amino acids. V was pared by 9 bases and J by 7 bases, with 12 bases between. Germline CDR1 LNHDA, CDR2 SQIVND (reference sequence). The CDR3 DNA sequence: TGTGCCAGCGGGACAAGGGGGACCCAGTACTTC. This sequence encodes CASGTRGTQYF.

CDR3 sequence (DNA): TGTGCCAGCACGGCAGGCTCCTATAATTCACCCCTCCACTTT. Translated: CASTAGSYNSPLHF. The chain combines TRBV28 with TRBJ1-6; D not resolved. Trimming pared 7 bases from V and 0 bases from J, leaving 7 bases between. This CDR3 comprises 14 residues. Looked up from germline, CDR1 is MDHEN and CDR2 is SYDVKM.

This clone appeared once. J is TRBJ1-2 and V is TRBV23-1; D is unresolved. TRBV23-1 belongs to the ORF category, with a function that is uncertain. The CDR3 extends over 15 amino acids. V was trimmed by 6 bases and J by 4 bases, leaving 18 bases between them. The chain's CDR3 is CASRPGGPTLYGYTF. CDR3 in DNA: TGCGCCAGCAGGCCGGGAGGGCCTACCCTCTATGGCTACACCTTC.

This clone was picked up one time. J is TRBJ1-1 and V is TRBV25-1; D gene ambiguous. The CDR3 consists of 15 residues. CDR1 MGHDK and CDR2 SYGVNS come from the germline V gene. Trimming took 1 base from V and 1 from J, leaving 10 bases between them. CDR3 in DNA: TGTGCCAGCAGTGAATTTAGGGCGGAGAACACTGAAGCTTTCTTT. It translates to CASSEFRAENTEAFF.

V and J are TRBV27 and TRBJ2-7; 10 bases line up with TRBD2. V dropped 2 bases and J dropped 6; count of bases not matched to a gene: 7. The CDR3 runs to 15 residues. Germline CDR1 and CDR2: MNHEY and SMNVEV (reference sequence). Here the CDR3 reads CASSLRLAGVIEQYF. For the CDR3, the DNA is TGTGCCAGCAGTTTACGTCTAGCGGGAGTTATCGAGCAGTACTTC.

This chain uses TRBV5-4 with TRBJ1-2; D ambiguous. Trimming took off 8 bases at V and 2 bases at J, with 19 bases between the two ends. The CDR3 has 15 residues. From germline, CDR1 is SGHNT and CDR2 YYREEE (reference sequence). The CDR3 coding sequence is TGTGCCAGTGTCAACCCCGGCCTATCCAACTATGGCTACACCTTC. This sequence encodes CASVNPGLSNYGYTF.

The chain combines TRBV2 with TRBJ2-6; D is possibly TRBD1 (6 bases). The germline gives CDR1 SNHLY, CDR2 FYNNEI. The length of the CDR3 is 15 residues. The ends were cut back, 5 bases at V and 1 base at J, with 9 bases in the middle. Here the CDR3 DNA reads TGTGCCAGCAGTCCCGGACAGTCTGGGGCCAACGTCCTGACTTTC. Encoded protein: CASSPGQSGANVLTF. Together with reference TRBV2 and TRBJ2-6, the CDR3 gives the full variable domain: EPEVTQTPSHQVTQMGQEVILRCVPISNHLYFYWYRQILGQKVEFLVSFYNNEISEKSEIFDDQFSVERPDGSNFTLKIRSTKLEDSAMYFCASSPGQSGANVLTFGAGSRLTVL.

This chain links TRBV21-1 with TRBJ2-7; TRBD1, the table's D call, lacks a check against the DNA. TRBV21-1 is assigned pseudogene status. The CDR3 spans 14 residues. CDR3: CASSSRTGTYEQYF. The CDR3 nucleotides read TGTGCCAGCAGCAGTCGGACAGGGACATACGAGCAGTACTTC.

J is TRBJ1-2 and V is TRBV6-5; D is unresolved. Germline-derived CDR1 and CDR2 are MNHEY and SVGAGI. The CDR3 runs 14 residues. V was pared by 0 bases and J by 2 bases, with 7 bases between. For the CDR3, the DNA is TGTGCCAGCAGTTACTCTGGCGGCAACTATGGCTACACCTTC. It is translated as CASSYSGGNYGYTF.

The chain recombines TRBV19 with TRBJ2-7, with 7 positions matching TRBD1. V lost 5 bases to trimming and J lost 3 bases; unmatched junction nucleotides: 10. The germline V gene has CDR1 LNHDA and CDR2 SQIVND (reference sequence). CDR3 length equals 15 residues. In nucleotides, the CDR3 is TGTGCCAGTAGTGCGTACCGGGACAGCATCTACGAGCAGTACTTC. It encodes CASSAYRDSIYEQYF.